This T cell receptor (beta chain) emerged from a study of cytomegalovirus exposure and HLA in healthy donors. Sequencing used immunoSEQ multiplex PCR; TCRdb keeps in-frame clones, though not all of them. The sample includes about 160,000 clones, roughly 95% of them seen just once. The CDR3 extends over 16 amino acids. V gave up 3 bases and J gave up 0 bases; unmatched junction bases: 7. The chain joins TRBV5-3 to TRBJ1-1; 8 nucleotides line up with TRBD1. TRBV5-3 is an ORF, with its function uncertain. Sequencing was done on a sample of PBMCs. The TCR originated in a woman younger than 30 in good health and CMV-seronegative. As DNA, the CDR3 is TGTGCCAGAAGCTCAAGGACAGGGCTGATGAACACTGAAGCTTTCTTT. This encodes CARSSRTGLMNTEAFF.